The rows below give T cell receptor beta chains drawn from one sample of a study of regulatory T cells in long-lasting Graves disease. TCRdb re-called the multiplex PCR reads through MiXCR, storing one row per CDR3 protein. The sample yields approximately 440,000 distinct CDR3 sequences, around 15% seen once. This sample was also put to use in a study of T cells in Graves' hyperthyroidism and ophthalmopathy.

Sequences were derived from peripheral blood mononuclear cells (PBMCs), sampled at new diagnosis, from a patient treated with antithyroid drugs. All receptors come from a man aged 40-49 years with Graves disease. Both conserved end residues are part of each CDR3. D genes are given only for firm matches. Some rows have no size entry. The others give once, few or many, or a class for an expanded clone.

>TRBV20-1|.|.|TRBJ2-1
CSARGTLQGSYNEQFF
TGCAGTGCTAGGGGGACTCTCCAAGGCTCCTACAATGAGCAGTTCTTC
>TRBV6-1|.|TRBD1|TRBJ1-2
CASSPYGTGEDYTF
TGTGCCAGCAGTCCCTACGGGACAGGAGAAGACTACACCTTC
>TRBV5-1|many|.|TRBJ1-1
CASSLSGTQATEAFF
TGCGCCAGCAGCTTGTCCGGGACCCAAGCTACTGAAGCTTTCTTT
>TRBV9|.|.|TRBJ2-7
CASSAAGHDVYEQYF
TGTGCCAGCAGCGCAGCGGGACACGACGTTTACGAGCAGTACTTC
>TRBV28|many|TRBD2|TRBJ2-3
CASSFSRAGDPSTAQYF
TGTGCCAGCAGTTTTAGTAGGGCGGGAGACCCATCTACTGCGCAGTATTTT
>TRBV20-1|.|.|TRBJ2-7
CSASGKVREQYF
TGCAGTGCTAGCGGGAAGGTGAGGGAGCAGTACTTC
>TRBV19|.|TRBD2|TRBJ2-1
CASTSTSGSFNEQFF
TGTGCCAGTACCTCGACTAGCGGGTCCTTTAATGAGCAGTTCTTC
>TRBV20-1|few|.|TRBJ2-3
CSAASAGTDTQYF
TGCAGTGCTGCTAGCGCAGGGACAGATACGCAGTATTTT
>TRBV2|many|.|TRBJ2-1
CASSDFGGRSYNEQFF
TGTGCCAGCAGTGATTTCGGCGGCCGCTCCTACAATGAGCAGTTCTTC
>TRBV12-3/TRBV12-4|many|.|TRBJ2-5
CASSSPLGGPETQYF
TGTGCCAGCAGTTCCCCTTTGGGCGGGCCAGAGACCCAGTACTTC
>TRBV10-3|many|TRBD2|TRBJ2-7
CAVSSGRASDEQYF
TGTGCCGTATCAAGCGGGAGGGCCTCTGACGAGCAGTACTTC
>TRBV2|many|TRBD2|TRBJ2-1
CASSEAWLADSNEQFF
TGTGCCAGCAGTGAAGCGTGGCTAGCGGACTCCAATGAGCAGTTCTTC
>TRBV19|few|.|TRBJ1-1
CASTLGSGTEAFF
TGTGCCAGTACCCTAGGGTCGGGAACTGAAGCTTTCTTT
>TRBV18|many|.|TRBJ1-2
CASSLPGADYGYTF
TGTGCCAGCTCACTTCCGGGGGCGGATTATGGCTACACCTTC
>TRBV27|many|TRBD1|TRBJ1-1
CASSHATGFANTEAFF
TGTGCCAGCAGCCACGCGACAGGGTTCGCGAACACTGAAGCTTTCTTT
>TRBV11-2|many|.|TRBJ2-3
CASSPGSYTQYF
TGTGCCAGCAGCCCAGGATCTTATACGCAGTATTTT
>TRBV7-2|many|.|TRBJ2-1
CASSLDFSGGAGNEQFF
TGTGCCAGCAGCTTAGATTTTTCGGGGGGCGCGGGCAATGAGCAGTTCTTC
>TRBV12-3/TRBV12-4|many|TRBD1|TRBJ2-3
CASSAGQGGTQYF
TGTGCCAGCAGTGCCGGACAGGGAGGTACGCAGTATTTT
>TRBV7-2|.|TRBD2|TRBJ2-1
CASSLGGGTSGYGQEQFF
TGTGCCAGCAGCTTAGGTGGGGGGACTAGCGGGTACGGTCAGGAGCAGTTCTTC
>TRBV27|many|TRBD1|TRBJ2-4
CASSRPGQYIQYF
TGTGCCAGCAGTCGCCCGGGACAGTACATTCAGTACTTC
>TRBV24-1|.|TRBD2|TRBJ2-3
CATSGRSREGADTQYF
TGTGCCACCAGTGGGCGATCTCGGGAGGGAGCAGATACGCAGTATTTT
>TRBV29-1|few|.|TRBJ1-1
CSVPLEQGRAFF
TGCAGCGTTCCACTTGAGCAGGGGAGGGCTTTCTTT
>TRBV20-1|.|TRBD2|TRBJ2-3
CSARVLSGRFSTSDTQYF
TGCAGTGCTAGAGTCCTTAGCGGGAGGTTCTCAACGTCAGATACGCAGTATTTT
>TRBV28|few|TRBD2|TRBJ2-1
CASSLVTSVAIYDEQFF
TGTGCCAGCAGTCTTGTGACTAGCGTAGCCATATACGATGAGCAGTTCTTC
>TRBV2|once|.|TRBJ1-4
CASSFGTDEKLFF
TGTGCCAGCAGCTTCGGGACGGATGAAAAACTGTTTTTT
>TRBV11-2|.|TRBD1|TRBJ2-7
CASSLDIRDRDEQYF
TGTGCCAGCAGCTTAGACATCCGGGACAGGGACGAGCAGTACTTC
>TRBV28|few|TRBD1|TRBJ1-1
CASSLYSYRGVGNTEAFF
TGTGCCAGCAGTTTATACTCATACAGGGGTGTGGGTAACACTGAAGCTTTCTTT
>TRBV4-1|few|TRBD2|TRBJ2-3
CASRNPGLAGGPGAGTDTQYF
TGCGCCAGCAGGAACCCGGGACTAGCGGGAGGCCCGGGAGCCGGCACAGATACGCAGTATTTT
>TRBV10-3|few|TRBD2|TRBJ2-1
CAIRGLDRNEQFF
TGTGCCATCAGAGGACTAGACCGAAATGAGCAGTTCTTC
>TRBV7-9|few|.|TRBJ2-5
CASSPSFPSGRHQETQYF
TGTGCCAGCAGCCCATCGTTCCCCTCGGGACGCCACCAAGAGACCCAGTACTTC
>TRBV11-3|many|.|TRBJ2-7
CASSQPRDSWGTYEQYF
TGTGCCAGCAGCCAACCCAGGGACTCCTGGGGAACCTACGAGCAGTACTTC
>TRBV7-8|many|.|TRBJ2-5
CASSLGDVKQETQYF
TGTGCCAGCAGCTTAGGGGATGTGAAGCAAGAGACCCAGTACTTC
>TRBV29-1|few|TRBD2|TRBJ2-3
CSVDFLAGAGDTQYF
TGCAGCGTTGATTTTCTAGCGGGAGCAGGAGATACGCAGTATTTT
>TRBV6-1|.|TRBD2|TRBJ2-1
CASSRTSGRSNEQFF
TGTGCCAGCAGTCGGACTAGCGGGAGGTCGAATGAGCAGTTCTTC
>TRBV2|many|TRBD2|TRBJ2-5
CASSGTSGYQETQYF
TGTGCCAGCAGTGGAACTAGCGGATACCAAGAGACCCAGTACTTC
>TRBV6-1|.|TRBD1|TRBJ2-1
CASRRTGDPNNEQFF
TGTGCCAGCAGAAGGACAGGGGACCCTAACAATGAGCAGTTCTTC
>TRBV28|.|.|TRBJ2-7
CASSPPPHLEQYF
TGTGCCAGCAGCCCGCCTCCCCACCTCGAGCAGTACTTC
>TRBV29-1|.|TRBD1|TRBJ1-2
CSGGTGVFNYGYTF
TGCAGCGGGGGTACAGGGGTCTTTAACTATGGCTACACCTTC
>TRBV29-1|few|.|TRBJ2-6
CSVANSGANVLTF
TGCAGCGTTGCCAATTCCGGGGCCAACGTCCTGACTTTC
>TRBV20-1|few|TRBD2|TRBJ2-1
CSARGLADSYNGQFF
TGCAGTGCCCGCGGACTAGCGGACTCCTACAATGGGCAGTTCTTC
>TRBV2|many|.|TRBJ1-6
CASRAKGGNSPLHF
TGTGCCAGCAGGGCTAAGGGAGGAAATTCACCCCTCCACTTT
>TRBV2|many|.|TRBJ1-1
CASSFGTDYTEAFF
TGTGCCAGCAGCTTCGGGACGGATTACACTGAAGCTTTCTTT
>TRBV7-2|.|.|TRBJ2-1
CASSWRTYNEQFF
TGTGCCAGCAGCTGGAGGACATACAATGAGCAGTTCTTC
>TRBV12-3/TRBV12-4|many|.|TRBJ1-1
CASTQTGGRTEAFF
TGTGCCAGCACCCAAACCGGGGGCAGGACTGAAGCTTTCTTT
>TRBV7-9|.|.|TRBJ2-1
CASSLKGAVEQFF
TGTGCCAGCAGCTTAAAAGGCGCGGTTGAGCAGTTCTTC
>TRBV3-1|many|.|TRBJ2-5
CASSHGRGTQYF
TGTGCCAGCAGCCACGGTCGGGGGACCCAGTACTTC
>TRBV5-6|many|.|TRBJ2-5
CATENRFQETQYF
TGTGCCACCGAAAACAGATTTCAAGAGACCCAGTACTTC
>TRBV7-9|few|.|TRBJ1-4
CASSFPGLNEKLFF
TGTGCCAGCAGCTTTCCCGGGCTTAATGAAAAACTGTTTTTT
>TRBV6-1|once|TRBD1|TRBJ1-4
CASSNRGGGEKLFF
TGTGCCAGCAGTAACAGGGGGGGCGGAGAAAAACTGTTTTTT
>TRBV9|.|TRBD2|TRBJ2-1
CASSVGSPGLVAREQFF
TGTGCCAGCAGCGTAGGCTCCCCGGGACTAGTAGCGAGGGAGCAGTTCTTC
>TRBV11-2|many|.|TRBJ2-1
CASSHASSEQFF
TGTGCCAGCAGCCACGCGAGTAGTGAGCAGTTCTTC
>TRBV10-2|many|.|TRBJ2-1
CASSEVSSYNEQFF
TGCGCCAGCAGTGAAGTCAGCTCCTACAATGAGCAGTTCTTC
>TRBV11-2|many|.|TRBJ2-7
CASSKPGRPFYEQYF
TGTGCCAGCAGCAAACCGGGACGGCCATTCTACGAGCAGTACTTC
>TRBV7-2|many|.|TRBJ2-7
CASTPDLSYEQYF
TGTGCCAGCACCCCGGACTTGTCCTACGAGCAGTACTTC
>TRBV5-1|many|TRBD1|TRBJ2-7
CASSLRQGAYEQYF
TGTGCCAGCAGCCTTAGACAGGGGGCCTACGAGCAGTACTTC
>TRBV27|many|TRBD2|TRBJ2-1
CASSSPASGSYNEQFF
TGTGCCAGCAGTTCCCCAGCTAGCGGGTCTTACAATGAGCAGTTCTTC